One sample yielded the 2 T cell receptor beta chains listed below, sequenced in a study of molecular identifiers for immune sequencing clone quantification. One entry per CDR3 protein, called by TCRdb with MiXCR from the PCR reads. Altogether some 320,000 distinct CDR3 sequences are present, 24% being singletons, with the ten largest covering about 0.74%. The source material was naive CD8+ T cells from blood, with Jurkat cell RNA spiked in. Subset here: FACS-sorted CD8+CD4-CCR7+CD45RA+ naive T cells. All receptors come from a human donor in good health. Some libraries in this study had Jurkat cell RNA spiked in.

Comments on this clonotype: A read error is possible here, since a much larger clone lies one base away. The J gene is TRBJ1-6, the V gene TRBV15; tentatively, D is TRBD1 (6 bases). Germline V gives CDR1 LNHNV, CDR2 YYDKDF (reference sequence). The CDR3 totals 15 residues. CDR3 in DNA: TGTACCACCAGCAGAGTCGGTGGGGGGCAATCACCCCTCCACTTT. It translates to CTTSRVGGGQSPLHF.

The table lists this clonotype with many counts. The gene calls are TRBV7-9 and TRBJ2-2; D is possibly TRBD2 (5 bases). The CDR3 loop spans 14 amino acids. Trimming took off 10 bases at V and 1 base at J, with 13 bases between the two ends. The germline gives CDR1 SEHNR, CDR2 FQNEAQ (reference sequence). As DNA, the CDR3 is TGTGCCACGCAACTAGTAGGGAACACCGGGGAGCTGTTTTTT. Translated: CATQLVGNTGELFF.